This section outlines one T cell receptor (beta chain) sequence together with its context. The CDR3 spans 14 residues. Germline assignment: CDR1 SNHLY and CDR2 FYNNEI. Trimming pared 6 bases from V and 4 bases from J, leaving 13 bases between. Assay: immunoSEQ multiplex PCR; the TCRdb copy retains only in-frame clones and omits some. The table records 150,000 to 200,000 clones, more than 80% of them present only once. The sample comes from a study of blood T cell repertoires in COVID-19. Across the study: The United States, Italy and Spain supplied acute and convalescent COVID-19 samples. Nucleic acid was either cDNA or gDNA, and it came from T cells, B-cell-depleted T cells, or PBMCs.

The source material was peripheral blood. The rearrangement links TRBV2 to TRBJ1-5, with a weak D call TRBD1 (6 bases). This clonotype originated in an elderly woman with COVID-19, enrolled during active disease. The CDR3 here is CASRVVGTNQPQHF. The CDR3 nucleotides are TGTGCCAGCAGAGTGGTGGGGACAAATCAGCCCCAGCATTTT.